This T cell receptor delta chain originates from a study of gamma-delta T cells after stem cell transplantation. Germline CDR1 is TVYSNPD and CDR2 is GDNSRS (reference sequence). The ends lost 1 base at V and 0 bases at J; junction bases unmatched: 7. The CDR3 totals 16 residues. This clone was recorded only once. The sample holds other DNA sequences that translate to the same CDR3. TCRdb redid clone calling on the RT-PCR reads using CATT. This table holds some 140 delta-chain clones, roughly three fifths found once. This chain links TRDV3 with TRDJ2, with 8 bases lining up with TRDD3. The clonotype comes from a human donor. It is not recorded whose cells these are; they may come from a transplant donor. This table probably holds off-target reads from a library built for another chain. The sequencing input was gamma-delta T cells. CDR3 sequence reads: CAFKLGDSALTAQLFF. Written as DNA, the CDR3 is TGTGCCTTTAAGCTGGGGGACTCAGCTTTGACAGCACAACTCTTCTTT.